The 9 T cell receptor beta chains listed next were all sequenced from one sample in a study of cytotoxic CD8 clonotypes in ibrutinib-treated CLL. Profiled with immunoSEQ multiplex PCR; TCRdb holds only in-frame clones, not every one. Of 150,000 to 200,000 clones listed, approximately 90% were seen once; the top ten hold about 2.9%. Here the sequenced sample was PBMCs, taken at disease progression, from a patient treated with ibrutinib. The receptors stem from a human donor with chronic lymphocytic leukemia.

This chain links TRBV27 with TRBJ2-1; D uncertain. The germline V gene has CDR1 MNHEY and CDR2 SMNVEV (reference sequence). CDR3 size: 13 residues. V lost 5 bases to trimming and J lost 11 bases, with 16 bases between them. CDR3 protein: CASSPPLWVQQFF. The CDR3 DNA sequence: TGTGCCAGCAGTCCTCCTCTGTGGGTACAGCAGTTCTTC.

V and J are TRBV19 and TRBJ2-7, with 9 positions matching TRBD1. In germline, CDR1 is LNHDA, CDR2 SQIVND (reference sequence). This CDR3 spans 16 amino acids. The junction had 8 bases not matched to a gene; V was cut back by 5 bases and J by 0 bases. The CDR3 bases are TGTGCCAGTAGTTTGGCCGGGACAGGGAGCTCCTACGAGCAGTACTTC. Translation: CASSLAGTGSSYEQYF.

This sequence joins TRBV27 and TRBJ2-3; 11 bases match TRBD2. The CDR3 length is 19 residues. Germline trimming cut 3 bases from V and 6 bases from J; bases unmatched to any gene: 17. Looked up from germline, CDR1 is MNHEY and CDR2 is SMNVEV (reference sequence). The CDR3 loop is CASSFRPGLAVPRGDTQYF. For the CDR3, the DNA is TGTGCCAGCAGTTTCCGCCCGGGACTAGCGGTCCCTCGGGGGGATACGCAGTATTTT.

The CDR3, as DNA: TGTGCCAGCAGCTTATCATCCCATGTTTTTACCGGGGAGCTGTTTTTT. It encodes CASSLSSHVFTGELFF. The chain carries TRBV7-6 and TRBJ2-2; no definite D call. The CDR3 sequence is 16 residues long. Between the trimmed V and J ends, which lost 2 bases and 5 bases, there was a span of 15 bases. Germline V lookup: CDR1 SGHVS, CDR2 FNYEAQ.

This chain uses TRBV9 with TRBJ1-5; D unclear. CDR1 and CDR2 (germline): SGDLS, YYNGEE. Trimming pared 4 bases from V and 0 bases from J, leaving 14 bases between. The CDR3 length is 16 residues. The CDR3 bases are TGTGCCAGCAGCAGGTTTCTACAGAATAGCAATCAGCCCCAGCATTTT. It is translated as CASSRFLQNSNQPQHF.

This sequence joins TRBV6-1 and TRBJ2-7; no definite D call. Germline V gene lookup returns CDR1 MNHNS and CDR2 SASEGT. The CDR3 covers 16 residues. V lost 4 bases, J lost 5 bases, and 21 bases lay in between. The CDR3 is CASSALGERRPNEQYF. The DNA of the CDR3 is TGTGCCAGCAGTGCCCTTGGCGAGAGGCGTCCTAACGAGCAGTACTTC.

The V gene is TRBV5-6, the J gene TRBJ1-1; D is undetermined. The CDR3 totals 13 residues. Trimming removed 2 bases at V and 8 bases at J, with 13 bases between. Germline V gene data show CDR1 as SGHDT and CDR2 as YYEEEE. CDR3 sequence reads: CASSFVLELEAFF. Here the CDR3 DNA reads TGTGCCAGCAGCTTTGTCCTGGAGTTGGAAGCTTTCTTT.

V usage is TRBV6-1 and J usage is TRBJ1-2; D gene unclear. Trimming removed 3 bases from V and 4 bases from J, with 9 bases in between. There are 13 residues in the CDR3. CDR1 and CDR2 (germline): MNHNS, SASEGT. Written as DNA, the CDR3 is TGTGCCAGCAGTGATGAGCCTGGCTATGGCTACACCTTC. This gives the protein CASSDEPGYGYTF.

This chain joins TRBV28 and TRBJ1-5, with a weak D call TRBD1 (6 bases). The CDR3 is 14 residues long. V was pared by 4 bases and J by 1 base, with 8 bases between. Germline V gene sequence: CDR1 MDHEN, CDR2 SYDVKM. The CDR3 DNA reads as TGTGCCAGCAGTTCCGGACAGAGCAATCAGCCCCAGCATTTT. Amino acid sequence: CASSSGQSNQPQHF.